A selection of T cell receptor beta chains follows, all from one sample in a study of technical replicates of blood from a few donors. Sequencing used immunoSEQ multiplex PCR; TCRdb keeps in-frame clones, though not all of them. This sample has tens of thousands of clones, with over 90% found just once. The sample taken for sequencing was PBMCs. The source of these receptors is a human donor in good health. Some clones in this sample may be carry-over from other donors' samples. CDR3s include the opening cysteine and the closing phenylalanine or tryptophan. The D gene is left open where the match is weak. Clone size is given for some rows only: seen once, a few or many times, or a class if the clone is expanded.

. TRBD2 TRBJ2-3 TRBV7-3 TGTGCCAGCAGCTACACGACTAGCGGGGGGGAGGCAGATACGCAGTATTTT CASSYTTSGGEADTQYF
once . TRBJ1-5 TRBV7-2 TGTGCCAGCAGCCTCAGTCCCCCAACAGGGTATAGCAATCAGCCCCAGCATTTT CASSLSPPTGYSNQPQHF
. . TRBJ1-1 TRBV30 TGTGCCTGGAGGGGGCAGAGGACTGAAGCTTTCTTT CAWRGQRTEAFF
. TRBD1 TRBJ1-2 TRBV2 TGTGCCAGCAACGGACAGGGGACGGGCTATGGCTACACCTTC CASNGQGTGYGYTF
once . TRBJ1-4 TRBV27 TGTGCCAGCAGTTTATCGACAGGAACTAATGAAAAACTGTTTTTT CASSLSTGTNEKLFF
many TRBD2 TRBJ2-7 TRBV4-2 TGTGCCAGCAGCCAGGAGGGACTAGCGGGTTCCTACGAGCAGTACTTC CASSQEGLAGSYEQYF
. TRBD2 TRBJ2-7 TRBV18 TGTGCCAGCTCACCAAGTGGACTAGCGGGAGGTGGCTCCGAGCAGTACTTC CASSPSGLAGGGSEQYF
. . TRBJ1-5 TRBV4-1 TGCGCCAGCAGCCAGGCGGGCCGCAATCAGCCCCAGCATTTT CASSQAGRNQPQHF
. . TRBJ2-5 TRBV9 TGTGCCAGCAGCGTCGACGGCGGCGGGACCCAGTACTTC CASSVDGGGTQYF
few TRBD1 TRBJ2-1 TRBV6-6 TGTGCCAGCACCGGGACAGGGCACAATGAGCAGTTCTTC CASTGTGHNEQFF
. TRBD1 TRBJ2-7 TRBV7-9 TGTGCCAGCAGCCCGCGGGACAGGTCCTACGAGCAGTACTTC CASSPRDRSYEQYF
. . TRBJ2-7 TRBV20-1 TGCAGTGCTAGAGATTTCTCCGAGCAGTACTTC CSARDFSEQYF
. . TRBJ2-3 TRBV7-3 TGTGCCAGCAGCTTATACGGGATGACAGATACGCAGTATTTT CASSLYGMTDTQYF